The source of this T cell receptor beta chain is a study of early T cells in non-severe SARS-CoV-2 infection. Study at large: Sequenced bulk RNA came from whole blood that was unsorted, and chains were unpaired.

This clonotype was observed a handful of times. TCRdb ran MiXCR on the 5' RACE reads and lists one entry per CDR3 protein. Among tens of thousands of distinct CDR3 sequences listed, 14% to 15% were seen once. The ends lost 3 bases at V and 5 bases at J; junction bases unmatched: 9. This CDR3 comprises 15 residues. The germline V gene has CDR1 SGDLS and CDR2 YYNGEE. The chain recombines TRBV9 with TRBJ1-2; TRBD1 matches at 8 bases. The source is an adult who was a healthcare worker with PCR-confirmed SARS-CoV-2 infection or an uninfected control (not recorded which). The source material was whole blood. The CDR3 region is CASSGDRTNYYGYTF. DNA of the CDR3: TGTGCCAGCAGCGGGGACAGGACCAATTATTATGGCTACACCTTC.